The clone carrying this T cell receptor beta chain was seen repeatedly, ten times or more. Its antigen is still unknown. The CDR3 loop spans 13 amino acids. CDR1 is LGHNA, CDR2 YNFKEQ, per germline. Trimming stripped 5 bases from V and 5 bases from J, with 13 bases between. This specimen comes from a study of CD8 T cells in ankylosing spondylitis. Points from the study as a whole: Within ankylosing spondylitis blood, a TCR beta motif made up of roughly eight highly homologous variants appeared to be characteristic.

TCRdb re-analysed the 5' RACE reads in MiXCR, keeping a single row per CDR3 protein. The sample yields approximately 500,000 distinct CDR3 sequences, approximately 11% seen once. This TCR was sampled from a male donor with ankylosing spondylitis. V and J are TRBV4-2 and TRBJ2-7; D gene unclear. The sample consisted of blood, either unsorted or a sorted T cell fraction (not recorded which). The CDR3 nucleotides read TGTGCCAGCAGCTCACCCAAAGGCGACGAGCAGTACTTC. Residues: CASSSPKGDEQYF.